This T cell receptor beta chain was sequenced in a study of T-cell reconstitution after alpha-beta-depleted transplantation in children. Study outcomes and limitations: About two months after transplant, alpha-beta T cells reportedly came from several hundred expanded graft clones.

The CDR3 consists of 14 residues. Germline V lookup: CDR1 ENHRY, CDR2 SYGVKD. V was pared by 1 base and J by 2 bases, with 3 bases between. TCRbeta library construction was performed incorporating unique molecular identifiers. TCRdb re-called the PCR reads through MiXCR, storing one row per CDR3 protein. The sample has about 400,000 distinct CDR3 sequences, around 15% seen once; the top ten hold around 30%. This clonotype was counted at least ten times. The antigen remains unidentified. This sequence originates from a boy less than two years old who had a stem cell transplant for Wiskott-Aldrich syndrome, so the T cells may come from the graft donor. The chain recombines TRBV10-3 with TRBJ2-6, with D hard to call. Material: PBMCs, mostly from graft donor cells, obtained 360 days after TCRalphabeta/CD19-depleted stem cell transplant. CDR3 DNA: TGTGCCATCAGTGAGTTCGCTGGGGCCAACGTCCTGACTTTC. It specifies CAISEFAGANVLTF.